This T cell receptor beta chain was retrieved from a study of blood T cell repertoires in COVID-19. As for the study in general: Collection of acute and convalescent COVID-19 samples took place in the United States, Italy and Spain. The cDNA or gDNA used as material had been derived from T cells, B-cell-depleted T cells, or PBMCs.

Per the original methods: How many nucleated cells were present was estimated from reference gene primer amplification. Method: immunoSEQ multiplex PCR; TCRdb's copy keeps in-frame clones and lacks some. D and trimming come from the DNA, and the V and J calls and clone size come from that table. The sample gives more than 200,000 clones, more than 70% of which show up once; more than 6.5% is in the top ten. The CDR3 sequence is 12 residues long. Between the trimmed V and J ends, which lost 0 bases and 14 bases, there was a span of 9 bases. Germline V gene data show CDR1 as SGDLS and CDR2 as YYNGEE. This TCR was sampled from a man aged 35 to 55 with active or convalescent COVID-19. This chain connects TRBV9 to TRBJ1-6, with a tentative D call TRBD1 (5 bases). Source material: peripheral blood. The CDR3 loop is CASSVVGGALHF. Written as DNA, the CDR3 is TGTGCCAGCAGCGTAGTGGGGGGGGCCCTCCACTTT. Full variable domain (missing parts from reference TRBV9 and TRBJ1-6): DSGVTQTPKHLITATGQRVTLRCSPRSGDLSVYWYQQSLDQGLQFLIQYYNGEERAKGNILERFSAQQFPDLHSELNLSSLELGDSALYFCASSVVGGALHFGNGTRLTVT.